The rows below give T cell receptor beta chains drawn from one sample of a study of blood T cell repertoires in COVID-19. TCRdb keeps only in-frame clones here, not all; method: immunoSEQ multiplex PCR. The sample lists approximately 150,000 clones, approximately 92% occurring once. Sequencing input: peripheral blood. The receptor source for this set is a man aged 18 to 29 with COVID-19, enrolled during active disease. CDR3s include the opening cysteine and the closing phenylalanine or tryptophan. A D gene is named only where the DNA matches it firmly. Not every row has a clone size; where given, it reads once, few, many or a size class.

16,TRBJ1-6,TRBD1,NA,TRBV13,TGTGCCAGCAGCTTAACCGGGACAGTCAATAATTCACCCCTCCACTTT,CASSLTGTVNNSPLHF
20,TRBJ2-6,TRBD1,NA,TRBV28,TGTGCCAGCAGTCGAGCCCGGGACAGGGTGACTTACTCTGGGGCCAACGTCCTGACTTTC,CASSRARDRVTYSGANVLTF
15,TRBJ2-7,NA,NA,TRBV5-1,TGCGCCAGCAGCCTCGACAGGTTGAGCTCCTACGAGCAGTACTTC,CASSLDRLSSYEQYF
14,TRBJ2-5,NA,NA,TRBV7-7,TGTGCCAGCAGTCGACGGACAGGAGGGGAGACCCAGTACTTC,CASSRRTGGETQYF
16,TRBJ1-2,NA,once,TRBV2,TGTGCCAGCAGTGAATACTCTCGGGGGGCCCGCCCTGGCTACACCTTC,CASSEYSRGARPGYTF
14,TRBJ2-7,TRBD1,NA,TRBV5-1,TGCGCCAGCAGCTTGGGCAGGGGGCTGTACGAGCAGTACTTC,CASSLGRGLYEQYF
16,TRBJ2-5,TRBD2,NA,TRBV5-1,TGCGCCAGCAGCCTAGTTCGAGCGGGAGTCGCGGAGACCCAGTACTTC,CASSLVRAGVAETQYF
13,TRBJ1-2,NA,NA,TRBV13,TGTGCCAGCAGCTTACCCCTACGAGGTGGCTACACCTTC,CASSLPLRGGYTF
17,TRBJ2-2,NA,NA,TRBV19,TGTGCCAGTAGTAACCCTCGACAGGCCAAGGCCGGCGGGGAGCTGTTTTTT,CASSNPRQAKAGGELFF
16,TRBJ2-5,TRBD2,NA,TRBV6-2/TRBV6-3,TGTGCCAGCAGTTACTCGAGACTAGCGATGACAGAGACCCAGTACTTC,CASSYSRLAMTETQYF
15,TRBJ1-3,NA,NA,TRBV9,TGTGCCAGCAACCCCATCGGGGGGTATCGAGACACCATATATTTT,CASNPIGGYRDTIYF
15,TRBJ2-7,TRBD1,NA,TRBV6-1,TGTGCCAGCAGTGAAACGACAGGGGAAGGCTACGAGCAGTACTTC,CASSETTGEGYEQYF
17,TRBJ2-3,NA,NA,TRBV4-3,TGCGCCAGCAGCCGGGGGACGGGGCGGGGAGGCACAGATACGCAGTATTTT,CASSRGTGRGGTDTQYF
13,TRBJ2-1,NA,NA,TRBV7-6,TGTGCCAGCAGCTGGAGCTCCTACAATGAGCAGTTCTTC,CASSWSSYNEQFF
16,TRBJ2-1,NA,NA,TRBV5-6,TGTGCCAGCAGCGGCGTGGGGGGTTATCCCTACAATGAGCAGTTCTTC,CASSGVGGYPYNEQFF
14,TRBJ2-1,NA,NA,TRBV30,TGTGCCTGGAGTCAGGGGAGCTCCTACAATGAGCAGTTCTTC,CAWSQGSSYNEQFF
15,TRBJ1-3,TRBD1,once,TRBV28,TGTGCCAGCAGTTCACCGGGACAGGCCTTTGAAACCATATATTTT,CASSSPGQAFETIYF
14,TRBJ2-4,NA,few,TRBV10-2,TGCGCCAGCAGTGAAGTGGGGGCGGAAAACATTCAGTACTTC,CASSEVGAENIQYF
18,TRBJ2-1,NA,NA,TRBV4-3,TGCGCCAGCAGCCAACTAGCCCAAAGCTACAGCTCCTACAATGAGCAGTTCTTC,CASSQLAQSYSSYNEQFF
15,TRBJ2-5,TRBD1,NA,TRBV15,TGTGCCACCAGCAGAGATGGGACAGTGGGAGAGACCCAGTACTTC,CATSRDGTVGETQYF
14,TRBJ1-4,NA,NA,TRBV2,TGTGCCAGCAGTGAAGCCGGCGGTCGTGAAAAACTGCTTTTT,CASSEAGGREKLLF
15,TRBJ2-3,NA,NA,TRBV4-3,TGCGCCAGCAGCCAAGAGGCGGGGCGCACAGATACGCAGTATTTT,CASSQEAGRTDTQYF
15,TRBJ2-5,NA,NA,TRBV24-1,TGTGCCACCAGTTGGGGTAGCGGACGCCAAGAGACCCAGTACTTC,CATSWGSGRQETQYF
14,TRBJ1-2,TRBD1,NA,TRBV29-1,TGCAGCGTTGAAGTGCAAACAGGGGTAGGGGGCTACACCTTC,CSVEVQTGVGGYTF
14,TRBJ2-5,TRBD2,NA,TRBV10-3,TGTGCCATCAGTTCGACTAGCGCCGAAGAGACCCAGTACTTC,CAISSTSAEETQYF